One sample yielded the 6 T cell receptor beta chains listed below, sequenced in a study of chemoradiotherapy in HPV16-positive cancers (dated by TCRdb to the early 2020s). Library creation used the immunoSEQ multiplex PCR assay. TCRdb holds this immuneACCESS table with in-frame rearrangements only. Some clones are missing; in checked studies, unresolved V genes explain under half, and the rest has no known cause. The sample table contains nearly 7,500 clones; only one count was recorded for approximately 79% of them. The ten largest clones take up roughly 16% of the sample. This sample comprised tumor tissue, obtained from a patient who underwent chemoradiotherapy. The receptor set was obtained from a human donor with HPV-associated anogenital cancer.

This clone was observed a handful of times. V usage is TRBV27 and J usage is TRBJ1-5; no clear D gene. This CDR3 is 14 amino acids long. V was clipped by 6 bases and J by 2 bases, with 11 bases between them. CDR1 and CDR2 from the germline V gene are MNHEY and SMNVEV (reference sequence). The CDR3 loop reads CASRAGLRNQPQHF. DNA of the CDR3: TGTGCCAGCAGAGCCGGGCTGCGCAATCAGCCCCAGCATTTT.

The V and J genes are TRBV9 and TRBJ1-6, with D possibly TRBD1 on 5 matching bases. V lost 3 bases and J 13 bases, leaving 17 bases between the germline ends. The CDR3 extends over 14 amino acids. Germline lookup yields CDR1 SGDLS and CDR2 YYNGEE. The CDR3 sequence is CASSAFRETSPLHF. CDR3 bases: TGTGCCAGCAGCGCCTTCAGGGAGACTTCGCCCCTCCACTTT.

The V call is TRBV18, the J call TRBJ2-3, with a tentative D call TRBD1 (6 bases). Germline V gene data show CDR1 as KGHSH and CDR2 as LQKENI. This CDR3 has 14 residues. V was shortened by 4 bases and J by 5 bases, with 13 bases between the two germline ends. In DNA, the CDR3 is TGTGCCAGCTCACGGGCACAGGGAATAGATACGCAGTATTTT. Its translation: CASSRAQGIDTQYF. Full variable domain (rest looked up from reference TRBV18 and TRBJ2-3): NAGVMQNPRHLVRRRGQEARLRCSPMKGHSHVYWYRQLPEEGLKFMVYLQKENIIDESGMPKERFSAEFPKEGPSILRIQQVVRGDSAAYFCASSRAQGIDTQYFGPGTRLTVL.

The rearrangement joins TRBV27 to TRBJ1-2; D gene uncertain. Trimming stripped 4 bases from V and 2 bases from J, with 17 bases between. Per the germline V gene, CDR1 is MNHEY and CDR2 is SMNVEV (reference sequence). This CDR3 has 16 amino acids. The CDR3 spells CASSSSTFGGNYGYTF. The CDR3 DNA reads as TGTGCCAGCAGTTCGTCGACATTCGGTGGGAACTATGGCTACACCTTC.

The J gene is TRBJ2-1, the V gene TRBV23-1, with 8 bases identical to TRBD1. TRBV23-1 carries the ORF label, with uncertain function. The CDR3 has 16 residues. J was trimmed by 2 bases and V by 2 bases; bases with no gene match: 5. CDR3 coding DNA: TGCGCCAGCAGTCAAGAGGAGGGACAGGCCTACAATGAGCAGTTCTTC. This gives the protein CASSQEEGQAYNEQFF.

The V and J genes are TRBV10-3 and TRBJ2-3; TRBD1 matches at 7 bases. Germline-derived CDR1 and CDR2 are ENHRY and SYGVKD. Trimming removed 2 bases from V and 1 base from J; junction bases left unmatched: 0. The CDR3 is made up of 14 amino acids. CDR3 bases: TGTGCCATCAGTGAGGGACAGGGCACAGATACGCAGTATTTT. As protein: CAISEGQGTDTQYF.